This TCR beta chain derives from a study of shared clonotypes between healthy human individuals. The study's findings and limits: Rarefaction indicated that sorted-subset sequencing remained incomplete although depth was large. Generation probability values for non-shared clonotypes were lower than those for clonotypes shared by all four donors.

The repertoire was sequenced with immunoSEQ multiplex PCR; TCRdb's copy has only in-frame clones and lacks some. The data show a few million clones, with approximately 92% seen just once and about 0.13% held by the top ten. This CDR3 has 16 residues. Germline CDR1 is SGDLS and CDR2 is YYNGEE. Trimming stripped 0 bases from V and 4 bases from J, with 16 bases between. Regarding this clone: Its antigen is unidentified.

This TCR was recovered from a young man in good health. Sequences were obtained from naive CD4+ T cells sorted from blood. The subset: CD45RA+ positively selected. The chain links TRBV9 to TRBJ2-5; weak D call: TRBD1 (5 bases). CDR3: CASSVAPSAGSETQYF. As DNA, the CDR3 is TGTGCCAGCAGCGTAGCGCCATCGGCAGGGTCAGAGACCCAGTACTTC.